A selection of T cell receptor beta chains follows, all from one sample in a study of T cells in localized non-small cell lung cancer. Data came from immunoSEQ multiplex PCR; TCRdb stores just in-frame clones and leaves some out. The table lists approximately 41,000 clones, 70% to 90% of them singletons. Sample: peripheral blood mononuclear cells, taken before any cancer treatment. The receptors derive from a male donor at least 60 years old with stage II lung adenocarcinoma. The conserved cysteine and the conserved F or W are not part of the CDR3 here. A D gene is named only where the DNA matches it firmly.

v_gene	d_gene	j_gene	CDR3aa
TRBV5-3	TRBD2	TRBJ2-7	ARSLGPSLREIYEQY
TRBV4-1	.	TRBJ1-6	ASSQEVTGDSPLH
TRBV5-6	.	TRBJ1-3	ASSLRGRHTIY
TRBV10-3	.	TRBJ2-5	AISAQGPGETQY
TRBV5-1	.	TRBJ1-2	ASSLWADRDGYT
TRBV28	.	TRBJ2-7	ASSSNRVYYEQY
TRBV27	.	TRBJ1-1	ASSLMIGQPNTEAF
TRBV10-3	TRBD1	TRBJ1-2	AISESRDSYGYT
TRBV25-1	.	TRBJ1-2	ASSDYYGYT
TRBV5-5	.	TRBJ2-7	ASRPTVSYEQY
TRBV9	.	TRBJ2-3	ASSVDPDRSLDTQY
TRBV7-2	.	TRBJ2-1	ASSLASAIAYNEQF
TRBV5-4	.	TRBJ1-1	ASSLSWGRAQNTEAF
TRBV27	.	TRBJ2-2	ASSFASAGELF
TRBV18	.	TRBJ1-5	ASSDSYSNQPQH
TRBV20-1	.	TRBJ2-7	SARGSYEQY